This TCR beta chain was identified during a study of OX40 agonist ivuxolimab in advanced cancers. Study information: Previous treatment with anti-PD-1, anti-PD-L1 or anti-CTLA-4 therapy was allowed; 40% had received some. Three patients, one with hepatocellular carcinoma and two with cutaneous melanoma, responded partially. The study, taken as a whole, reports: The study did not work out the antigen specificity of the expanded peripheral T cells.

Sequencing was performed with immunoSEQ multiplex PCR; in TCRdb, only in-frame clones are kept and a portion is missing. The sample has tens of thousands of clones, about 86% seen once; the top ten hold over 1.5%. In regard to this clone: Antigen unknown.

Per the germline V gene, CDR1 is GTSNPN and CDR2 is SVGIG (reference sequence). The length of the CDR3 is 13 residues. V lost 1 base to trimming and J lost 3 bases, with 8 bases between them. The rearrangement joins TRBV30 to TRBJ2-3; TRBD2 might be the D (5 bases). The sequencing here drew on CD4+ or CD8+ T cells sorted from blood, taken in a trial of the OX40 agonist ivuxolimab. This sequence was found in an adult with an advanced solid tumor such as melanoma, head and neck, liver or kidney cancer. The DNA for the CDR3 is TGTGCCTGGAGTGCGGGGAATACAGATACGCAGTATTTT. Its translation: CAWSAGNTDTQYF.